This entry lists 19 T cell receptor beta chains sequenced from one sample in a study of shared clonotypes between healthy human individuals. TCRdb's copy holds only in-frame clones and misses some; the assay was immunoSEQ multiplex PCR. The sample has around 940,000 clones; about three quarters are singletons. The sample was memory CD4+ T cells sorted from blood. Indicated subset: CD45RA-negative fraction. The receptors stem from a man between 18 and 29 years old in good health.

The V gene is TRBV6-6, the J gene TRBJ2-7; D is undetermined. V gave up 0 bases and J gave up 2 bases, with 11 bases separating them. CDR3 size: 15 residues. In germline, CDR1 is MNHNY, CDR2 SVGAGI (reference sequence). The CDR3 here is CASSYSGTYPYEQYF. CDR3 sequence (DNA): TGTGCCAGCAGTTACTCGGGCACCTATCCCTACGAGCAGTACTTC.

The chain couples TRBV5-1 to TRBJ2-5, with D uncertain. V gave up 0 bases and J gave up 2 bases, with 8 bases separating them. The CDR3 runs to 14 residues. The germline gives CDR1 SGHRS, CDR2 YFSETQ. The CDR3 coding sequence is TGCGCCAGCAGCTTGGTTTGGGGACAAGAGACCCAGTACTTC. It yields the protein CASSLVWGQETQYF.

This clone was detected a few times. The same CDR3 arises from other DNA sequences in this sample as well. The chain uses TRBV30 and TRBJ1-2; possibly TRBD1 for D (5 bases). V was shortened by 5 bases and J by 3 bases, with 13 bases between the two germline ends. This CDR3 contains 13 residues. Germline CDR1 GTSNPN, CDR2 SVGIG (reference sequence). Written as DNA, the CDR3 is TGTGCCTGGCCCCGGGGGGGGGACTATGGCTACACCTTC. This sequence encodes CAWPRGGDYGYTF.

This clone has a handful of counts. J is TRBJ2-7 and V is TRBV4-3, with 8 bases fitting TRBD1. CDR1 is LGHNA and CDR2 is YSLEER in the germline V gene. Trimming cost V 2 bases and J 3 bases; bases outside gene matches: 6. The length of the CDR3 is 15 residues. Written as DNA, the CDR3 is TGCGCCAGCAGCCAATCGACAGGGGACTTCTACGAGCAGTACTTC. It translates to CASSQSTGDFYEQYF.

This chain uses TRBV7-8 with TRBJ2-1; unclear D gene. Germline values: CDR1 SGHVS, CDR2 FQNEAQ. V lost 0 bases to trimming and J lost 4 bases, with 22 bases between them. The CDR3 totals 19 residues. The CDR3 bases are TGTGCCAGCAGCTTAGCGGCGCCGACGGTGACTTTTGAGTACAATGAGCAGTTCTTC. Its protein is CASSLAAPTVTFEYNEQFF.

The chain employs TRBV5-1 and TRBJ1-2; 7 bases align to TRBD1. Looked up from germline, CDR1 is SGHRS and CDR2 is YFSETQ. The ends lost 3 bases at V and 8 bases at J; junction bases unmatched: 19. The CDR3 is made up of 17 amino acids. The chain's CDR3 is CASSSQQGSNYAGGYTF. CDR3 in DNA: TGCGCCAGCAGCTCCCAACAGGGGTCAAACTATGCGGGAGGCTACACCTTC.

This clone was observed a single time. The chain employs TRBV5-8 and TRBJ1-5; TRBD1 might be the D (5 bases). Germline loops: CDR1 SGHTS, CDR2 YDEGEE. V was pared by 0 bases and J by 11 bases, with 18 bases between. The CDR3 length is 15 residues. This chain's CDR3 is CASSLGPAGGAAQHF. CDR3 DNA sequence: TGTGCCAGCAGCTTGGGGCCAGCCGGGGGTGCGGCCCAGCATTTT.

This clone was observed once. The CDR3 loop reads CAWSPQGANYGYTF. The DNA of the CDR3 is TGTGCCTGGAGCCCCCAGGGGGCTAACTATGGCTACACCTTC. The chain joins TRBV30 to TRBJ1-2; 7 bases agree with TRBD1. CDR1 GTSNPN and CDR2 SVGIG come from the germline V gene (reference sequence). The CDR3 has 14 amino acids. V shed 3 bases and J 0 bases; nucleotides not matched to a gene: 4.

This clone was observed a few times. The V and J genes are TRBV6-1 and TRBJ2-5; D is uncertain. V lost 8 bases and J lost 5, with 21 bases in between. Germline lookup yields CDR1 MNHNS and CDR2 SASEGT. The CDR3 is made up of 15 amino acids. CDR3 region: CASSETPSAGETQYF. CDR3 DNA: TGTGCCAGCTCCGAAACCCCTAGTGCCGGCGAGACCCAGTACTTC.

The rearrangement uses TRBV30 and TRBJ1-1; unclear D gene. V lost 2 bases and J 5 bases, leaving 9 bases between the germline ends. Germline V gene sequence: CDR1 GTSNPN, CDR2 SVGIG (reference sequence). The length of the CDR3 is 12 residues. Here the CDR3 DNA reads TGTGCCTGGAGTTGGTCGAGTACTGAAGCTTTCTTT. Translating gives CAWSWSSTEAFF.

This clone appeared many times. The chain is built from TRBV5-4 and TRBJ2-2; 12 bases agree with TRBD2. V shed 5 bases, J shed 7 bases, and the junction held 6 bases outside the gene matches. Per germline, CDR1 SGHNT and CDR2 YYREEE (reference sequence). CDR3 size: 15 residues. CDR3 nucleotides: TGTGCCAGCAGACAGGGACTAGCGGGTGACGGGGAGCTGTTTTTT. Translated: CASRQGLAGDGELFF.

There are a few counts of this clone. The gene calls are TRBV5-4 and TRBJ2-7; D perhaps matches TRBD2 (6 bases). Germline assignment: CDR1 SGHNT and CDR2 YYREEE (reference sequence). The CDR3 is 15 residues long. V was trimmed by 4 bases and J by 7 bases, leaving 21 bases between them. CDR3 DNA sequence: TGTGCCAGCAGCCCCGGTGGGTCCCCACGGGGGGAGCAGTACTTC. Its translation: CASSPGGSPRGEQYF. The full variable domain, in which reference TRBV5-4 and TRBJ2-7 provide the parts outside the CDR3, is ETGVTQSPTHLIKTRGQQVTLRCSSQSGHNTVSWYQQALGQGPQFIFQYYREEENGRGNFPPRFSGLQFPNYSSELNVNALELDDSALYLCASSPGGSPRGEQYFGPGTRLTVT.

The rearrangement uses TRBV6-6 and TRBJ1-2; D is ambiguous. Per germline, CDR1 MNHNY and CDR2 SVGAGI (reference sequence). The CDR3 spans 12 residues. The V gene lost 7 bases and the J gene lost 8 bases, with 14 bases spanning the gap. CDR3 DNA sequence: TGTGCCAGCATAAACCGGGCAGAGGGCTACACCTTC. This encodes CASINRAEGYTF.

The rearrangement links TRBV19 to TRBJ1-2, with D possibly TRBD1 on 6 matching bases. Per the germline V gene, CDR1 is LNHDA and CDR2 is SQIVND (reference sequence). V lost 5 bases and J lost 8, with 12 bases in between. The CDR3 length is 12 residues. The CDR3 loop reads CASSLQGLGYTF. CDR3 nucleotide sequence: TGTGCCAGTAGTCTGCAGGGGTTGGGCTACACCTTC.

The CDR3 region is CASSLLPQYGYTF. The DNA of the CDR3 is TGTGCCAGCAGTTTATTACCCCAGTATGGCTACACCTTC. This rearrangement joins TRBV28 to TRBJ1-2, with D uncertain. The CDR3 has 13 residues. The V end was cut by 1 base, the J end by 5 bases, with 8 bases between. Germline V gene lookup returns CDR1 MDHEN and CDR2 SYDVKM.

A single count supports this clone. The rearrangement uses TRBV5-1 and TRBJ1-6; 8 bases match TRBD1. Germline-derived CDR1 and CDR2 are SGHRS and YFSETQ. The CDR3 length is 14 residues. Trimming took 4 bases from V and 7 from J; bases not matched to a gene: 4. The CDR3 region has the DNA TGCGCCAGCAGCCAGGGGGCTGAGAATTCACCCCTCCACTTT. Translation gives CASSQGAENSPLHF.

The chain uses TRBV18 and TRBJ2-1; 7 bases are shared with TRBD2. The CDR3 consists of 15 residues. The junction had 8 bases not matched to a gene; V was cut back by 3 bases and J by 6 bases. The V gene's germline CDR1 is KGHSH and CDR2 LQKENI. The CDR3 DNA sequence: TGTGCCAGCTCACCGGGGCGGCTAGCGGTCAATGAGCAGTTCTTC. Translation: CASSPGRLAVNEQFF.

The J gene is TRBJ2-5, the V gene TRBV9; D might be TRBD2 (5 bases). Germline V CDR1 and CDR2: SGDLS, YYNGEE. The CDR3 runs 14 residues. Trimming removed 0 bases from V and 5 bases from J, with 11 bases in between. The CDR3 nucleotides read TGTGCCAGCAGCGTAGGACGGGATAGGGAGACCCAGTACTTC. As protein: CASSVGRDRETQYF.

Here the CDR3 reads CASSLSGGARGKLFF. CDR3 sequence (DNA): TGTGCCAGCAGTTTATCGGGGGGGGCCAGAGGAAAACTGTTTTTT. The rearrangement links TRBV27 to TRBJ1-4, with a possible D match to TRBD1 (6 bases). Trimming removed 0 bases at V and 10 bases at J, with 15 bases between. CDR1 is MNHEY, CDR2 SMNVEV, per germline (reference sequence). The CDR3 totals 15 residues.